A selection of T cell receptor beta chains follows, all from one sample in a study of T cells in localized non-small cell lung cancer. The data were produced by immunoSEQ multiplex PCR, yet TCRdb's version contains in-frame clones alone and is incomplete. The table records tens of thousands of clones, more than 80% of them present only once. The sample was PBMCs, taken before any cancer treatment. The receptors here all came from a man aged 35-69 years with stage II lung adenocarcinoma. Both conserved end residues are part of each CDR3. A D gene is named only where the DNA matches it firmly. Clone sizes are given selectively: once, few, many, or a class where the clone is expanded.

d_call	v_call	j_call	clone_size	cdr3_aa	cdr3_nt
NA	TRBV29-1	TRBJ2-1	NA	CAASGDLVEQFF	TGCGCAGCGTCCGGAGACCTGGTGGAGCAGTTCTTC
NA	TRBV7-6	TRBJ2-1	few	CASSLAPWREIGNEQFF	TGTGCCAGCAGCTTAGCCCCATGGCGGGAAATTGGTAATGAGCAGTTCTTC
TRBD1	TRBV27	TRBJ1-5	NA	CASSVSGTGGGQPQHF	TGTGCCAGCAGTGTTTCCGGGACAGGGGGCGGACAGCCCCAGCATTTT
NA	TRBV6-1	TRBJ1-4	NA	CASSYRAVDEKLFF	TGTGCCAGCAGTTATAGAGCAGTAGACGAAAAACTGTTTTTT
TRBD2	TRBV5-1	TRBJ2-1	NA	CASSLQLAGTDEQFF	TGCGCCAGCAGCCTTCAACTAGCGGGGACGGATGAGCAGTTCTTC
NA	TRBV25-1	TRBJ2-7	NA	CASSEFRYPYEQYF	TGTGCCAGCAGTGAATTTAGATATCCCTACGAGCAGTACTTC
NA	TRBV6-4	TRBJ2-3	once	CASSDPGVDTQYF	TGTGCCAGCAGTGACCCAGGGGTGGATACGCAGTATTTT
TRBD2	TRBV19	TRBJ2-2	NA	CASSPGTSGNTGELFF	TGTGCCAGTAGTCCCGGGACTAGCGGTAACACCGGGGAGCTGTTTTTT
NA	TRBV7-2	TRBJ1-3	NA	CASSLSGQGGNTIYF	TGTGCCAGCAGCTTATCTGGACAAGGAGGAAACACCATATATTTT
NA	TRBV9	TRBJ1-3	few	CASSVDPLWLGDGNTIYF	TGTGCCAGCAGCGTAGATCCCCTATGGCTGGGTGATGGAAACACCATATATTTT
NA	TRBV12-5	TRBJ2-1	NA	CASGSEDYNEQFF	TGTGCTAGTGGTTCCGAGGATTACAATGAGCAGTTCTTC
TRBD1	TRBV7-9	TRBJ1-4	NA	CASSLGGQGAEKLFF	TGTGCCAGCAGCTTAGGAGGCCAGGGGGCGGAAAAACTGTTTTTT
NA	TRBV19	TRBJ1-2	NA	CASRPDSSPYGYTF	TGTGCCAGTAGACCCGACAGCTCCCCCTATGGCTACACCTTC
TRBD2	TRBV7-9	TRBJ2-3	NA	CASSLEKGLGTDTQYF	TGTGCCAGCAGCTTAGAAAAGGGACTAGGCACAGATACGCAGTATTTT
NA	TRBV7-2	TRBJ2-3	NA	CASSSYGGRTDTQYF	TGTGCCAGCAGCTCCTACGGGGGCCGCACAGATACGCAGTATTTT
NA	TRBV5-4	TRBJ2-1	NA	CASSLVFAGSNEQFF	TGTGCCAGCAGCTTGGTATTCGCGGGCAGCAATGAGCAGTTCTTC